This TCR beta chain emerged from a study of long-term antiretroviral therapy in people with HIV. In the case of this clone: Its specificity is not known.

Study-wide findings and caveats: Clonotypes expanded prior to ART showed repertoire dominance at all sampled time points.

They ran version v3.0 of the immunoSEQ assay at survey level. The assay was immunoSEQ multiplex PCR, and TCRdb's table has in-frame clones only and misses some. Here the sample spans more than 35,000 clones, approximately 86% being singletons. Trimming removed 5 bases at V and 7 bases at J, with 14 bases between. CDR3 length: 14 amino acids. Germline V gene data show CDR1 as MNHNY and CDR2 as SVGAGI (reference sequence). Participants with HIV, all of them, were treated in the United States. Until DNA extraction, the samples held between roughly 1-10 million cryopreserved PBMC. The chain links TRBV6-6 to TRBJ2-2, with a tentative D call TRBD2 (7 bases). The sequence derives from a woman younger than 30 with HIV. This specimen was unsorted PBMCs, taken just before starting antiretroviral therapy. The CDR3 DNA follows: TGTGCCAGCAGTCAGAGGGGGGGCGGCGGGGAGCTGTTTTTT. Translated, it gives CASSQRGGGGELFF.